One and the same sample provided the 20 T cell receptor beta chains below, sequenced in a study of metastatic and nonmetastatic thyroid tumors. Patients underwent thyroid surgery, and none had received any treatment before it. TCRdb re-processed the PCR reads through MiXCR. This repertoire shows 35,000 to 50,000 clones, less than 5% found once; its top ten account for 9.8%. The sequenced sample was blood. These TCRs come from a female donor with papillary thyroid cancer or a benign thyroid nodule (not recorded which). Some clones in this sample may be carry-over from other donors' samples.

The rearrangement uses TRBV5-1 and TRBJ1-1; 7 positions agree with TRBD1. This CDR3 contains 15 residues. Germline values: CDR1 SGHRS, CDR2 YFSETQ. Trimming at V came to 2 bases and at J to 5 bases, leaving 9 bases not matched to a gene. CDR3 DNA sequence: TGCGCCAGCAGCTTTCTGACAGGGATAGGAACTGAAGCTTTCTTT. Translation: CASSFLTGIGTEAFF.

This clone occurred many times. V is TRBV24-1 and J is TRBJ2-5, with D tentatively TRBD1 (6 bases). The V and J ends lost 10 bases and 4 bases respectively, with 15 bases between them. The CDR3 length is 13 residues. CDR1 is KGHDR and CDR2 is SFDVKD in the germline V gene. Written as DNA, the CDR3 is TGTGCCACTCAGGGGATCTTTCGAGAGACCCAGTACTTC. This codes for CATQGIFRETQYF.

At least ten counts were recorded for this clone. CDR3 amino acids: CASSPSLDRGPRGYTF. The CDR3, as DNA: TGTGCCAGCAGCCCTAGTCTGGACAGGGGGCCACGCGGCTACACCTTC. The genes are TRBV7-9 and TRBJ1-2, with 11 bases that match TRBD1. The CDR3 contains 16 residues. The ends lost 5 bases at V and 8 bases at J; junction bases unmatched: 13. Germline CDR1 SEHNR, CDR2 FQNEAQ (reference sequence).

This clone was observed at least ten times. The chain couples TRBV5-1 to TRBJ2-2; D is undetermined. The CDR3 runs to 14 residues. V lost 2 bases to trimming and J lost 4 bases, with 9 bases between them. From germline, CDR1 is SGHRS and CDR2 YFSETQ. Written as DNA, the CDR3 is TGCGCCAGCAGCTTTTCAGCGAGCACCGGGGAGCTGTTTTTT. Its translation is CASSFSASTGELFF.

There are a few counts of this clone. A single base separates this from a much larger clone, so it may be a read error. The rearrangement links TRBV29-1 to TRBJ1-1, with 8 bases fitting TRBD1. Trimming at V came to 4 bases and at J to 8 bases, leaving 3 bases not matched to a gene. This CDR3 is 11 amino acids long. Germline loops: CDR1 SQVTM, CDR2 ANQGSEA. The DNA for the CDR3 is TGCAGCGTTGTGGACAGGGCCGAAGCTTTCTTT. This translates into CSVVDRAEAFF.

This clone was detected ten times or more. This sequence joins TRBV2 and TRBJ1-2, with D unclear. CDR1 and CDR2 from the germline V gene are SNHLY and FYNNEI. Trimming removed 3 bases from V and 4 bases from J, with 6 bases in between. The CDR3 is 12 residues long. The CDR3 DNA reads TGTGCCAGCAGTGATGAGAGCTATGGCTACACCTTC. This gives the protein CASSDESYGYTF.

Of note for this clone: One junction end disagrees with the germline gene, perhaps due to a read error. The chain employs TRBV28 and TRBJ2-7; D not certain. The germline V gene encodes CDR1 MDHEN and CDR2 SYDVKM. This CDR3 spans 12 amino acids. The CDR3 nucleotides are TGTGCCGGCAGCCGATGGGCCTACGAGCAGTACTTC. Protein sequence: CAGSRWAYEQYF.

This clone has only a few counts. This may stem from a read error, because a much larger clone lies one nucleotide away. The chain couples TRBV3-1 to TRBJ2-5; a possible D gene is TRBD2 (6 bases). Trimming took 0 bases from V and 7 from J, leaving 18 bases between them. The CDR3 has 16 residues. The germline V gene has CDR1 LGHDT and CDR2 YNNKEL (reference sequence). The CDR3 reads CASSQEGLARGVTQYF. CDR3 nucleotides: TGTGCCAGCAGCCAAGAGGGCCTAGCGAGAGGAGTGACCCAGTACTTC.

The chain employs TRBV6-5 and TRBJ1-1, with D perhaps TRBD1 (5 bases). CDR1 is MNHEY and CDR2 is SVGAGI in the germline V gene. There are 15 residues in the CDR3. V was clipped by 2 bases and J by 4 bases, with 14 bases between them. CDR3 bases: TGTGCCAGCAGTTACCAGTTGTTAGGGACCACTGAAGCTTTCTTT. It is translated as CASSYQLLGTTEAFF.

The table lists this clone with many counts. V is TRBV6-4 and J is TRBJ2-1; 11 positions match TRBD2. Germline values: CDR1 MRHNA, CDR2 SNTAGT. The CDR3 extends over 14 amino acids. The ends lost 4 bases at V and 6 bases at J; junction bases unmatched: 2. CDR3 sequence (DNA): TGTGCCAGCAGTGTAGCGGGAGGGCCCAATGAGCAGTTCTTC. Translating it yields CASSVAGGPNEQFF.

This clone was counted only a few times. A much bigger clone sits one base away, suggesting this may be a read error. CDR3 sequence reads: CASSRVSTHTQYF. The CDR3 bases are TGTGCCAGCTCACGGGTTAGCACACATACGCAGTATTTT. The chain carries TRBV18 and TRBJ2-3; no firm D call. CDR3 size: 13 residues. In germline, CDR1 is KGHSH, CDR2 LQKENI.

This clone was seen ten or more times. The rearrangement joins TRBV5-6 to TRBJ2-7, with TRBD1 identical over 9 bases. CDR1 is SGHDT and CDR2 is YYEEEE in the germline V gene. This CDR3 is built from 14 residues. V lost 4 bases to trimming and J lost 3 bases; unmatched junction nucleotides: 5. This CDR3 is CASSTTGGLYEQYF. As DNA, the CDR3 is TGTGCCAGCAGCACAACAGGGGGCCTCTACGAGCAGTACTTC. Based on the CDR3 plus reference TRBV5-6 and TRBJ2-7, the full variable domain is DAGVTQSPTHLIKTRGQQVTLRCSPKSGHDTVSWYQQALGQGPQFIFQYYEEEERQRGNFPDRFSGHQFPNYSSELNVNALLLGDSALYLCASSTTGGLYEQYFGPGTRLTVT.

Many counts were recorded for this clone. This chain joins TRBV2 and TRBJ1-2, with 7 bases identical to TRBD1. This CDR3 region has 13 residues. Germline trimming cut 6 bases from V and 4 bases from J; bases unmatched to any gene: 5. Per germline, CDR1 SNHLY and CDR2 FYNNEI. CDR3 in DNA: TGTGCCAGCAGAGAACAGGGGACCTATGGCTACACCTTC. It translates to CASREQGTYGYTF.

This clone has ten or more counts. The V call is TRBV7-8, the J call TRBJ1-1; weak D call: TRBD1 (6 bases). Germline CDR1 reads SGHVS; CDR2 reads FQNEAQ. This CDR3 is built from 16 residues. The V end was cut by 1 base, the J end by 4 bases, with 16 bases between. The CDR3 sequence: CASSLGVRGASTEAFF. For the CDR3, the DNA is TGTGCCAGCAGCTTAGGAGTTCGGGGGGCAAGCACTGAAGCTTTCTTT.

J is TRBJ2-7 and V is TRBV20-1; 9 nucleotides match TRBD1. The CDR3 loop spans 15 amino acids. V lost 5 bases and J lost 5; bases outside the gene matches: 13. Germline V gene lookup returns CDR1 DFQATT and CDR2 SNEGSKA (reference sequence). CDR3 sequence reads: CSAPKSGTGYDEQYF. CDR3 DNA: TGCAGTGCTCCTAAATCCGGGACAGGGTATGACGAGCAGTACTTC.

This clone came up a few times. This chain joins TRBV27 and TRBJ2-7; 9 positions match TRBD1. In germline, CDR1 is MNHEY, CDR2 SMNVEV (reference sequence). The CDR3 sequence is 14 residues long. V was pared by 2 bases and J by 6 bases, with 5 bases of the junction left unmatched. As DNA, the CDR3 is TGTGCCAGCAGTTTAGGGGGGACAGGGCCCGAGCAGTACTTC. Translated, it gives CASSLGGTGPEQYF.

This clone was found many times. This chain links TRBV5-1 with TRBJ2-3; no clear D gene. The CDR3 is 14 residues long. CDR1 SGHRS and CDR2 YFSETQ come from the germline V gene. V was trimmed by 5 bases and J by 0 bases, leaving 10 bases between them. CDR3: CASSRGYSTDTQYF. Here the CDR3 DNA reads TGCGCCAGCAGTAGAGGATATAGCACAGATACGCAGTATTTT.

This clone was recorded at least ten times. The V call is TRBV30, the J call TRBJ2-1; TRBD2 might be the D (5 bases). This CDR3 is built from 13 residues. Germline values: CDR1 GTSNPN, CDR2 SVGIG (reference sequence). Trimming took off 0 bases at V and 9 bases at J, with 12 bases between the two ends. The CDR3 DNA follows: TGTGCCTGGAGTGTTAAGGCCGAGGGTGAGCAGTTCTTC. It codes for CAWSVKAEGEQFF. Full variable domain (missing parts from reference TRBV30 and TRBJ2-1): SQTIHQWPATLVQPVGSPLSLECTVEGTSNPNLYWYRQAAGRGLQLLFYSVGIGQISSEVPQNLSASRPQDRQFILSSKKLLLSDSGFYLCAWSVKAEGEQFFGPGTRLTVL.

This clone was seen more than once but under ten times. This chain connects TRBV6-4 to TRBJ2-7, with 7 bases fitting TRBD1. CDR3 size: 15 residues. The V and J ends lost 3 bases and 0 bases, in that order; junction bases with no gene match: 5. Germline assignment: CDR1 MRHNA and CDR2 SNTAGT. CDR3 sequence reads: CASSEVQGSSYEQYF. The DNA for the CDR3 is TGTGCCAGCAGTGAGGTACAGGGGAGCTCCTACGAGCAGTACTTC.

As to this clone: The same CDR3 can be traced to other DNA sequences in this sample. The rearrangement uses TRBV30 and TRBJ2-1; 8 bases are shared with TRBD2. There are 15 residues in the CDR3. Germline assignment: CDR1 GTSNPN and CDR2 SVGIG (reference sequence). CDR3 region: CAGVSGRNRGDEQFF. The CDR3 bases are TGTGCGGGTGTGAGCGGGAGAAATAGGGGCGATGAGCAGTTCTTC.